This T cell receptor beta chain was found in a study of T-cell memory formation after mild COVID-19. The CDR3 runs 13 residues. V lost 3 bases, J lost 6 bases, and 12 bases lay in between. The germline gives CDR1 SGDLS, CDR2 YYNGEE. TCRdb re-called the 5' RACE reads through MiXCR, storing one row per CDR3 protein. The table records a few hundred thousand distinct CDR3 sequences, around a fifth of them present only once. The receptor comes from an adult woman who had mild COVID-19 (a few samples of this study predate the infection). Cell type and time point are not known. The chain has TRBV9 and TRBJ1-1; D might be TRBD1 (5 bases). The sample consisted of PBMCs or a T cell subset sorted from them (not recorded which). The CDR3 DNA reads TGTGCCAGCAGCGCCGGGACCCCCTCTGAAGCTTTCTTT. It encodes CASSAGTPSEAFF.